One sample yielded the 16 T cell receptor beta chains listed below, sequenced in a study of molecular identifiers for immune sequencing clone quantification. Each CDR3 protein is one row after TCRdb ran MiXCR on the PCR reads. The sample carries 90,000 or so distinct CDR3 sequences, approximately 25% recorded once. The sample consisted of naive CD8+ T cells from blood, with Jurkat cell RNA spiked in. The subset was: FACS-sorted CD8+CD4-CCR7+CD45RA+ naive T cells. These receptors all stem from a human donor in good health. Some libraries in this study had Jurkat cell RNA spiked in.

Turning to this clonotype: A much larger clone differs by one base, so this may be a read error. The rearrangement joins TRBV4-2 to TRBJ2-7; D is uncertain. With 0 bases removed from V and 7 bases from J, the gap between germline ends came to 10 bases. The CDR3 loop spans 13 amino acids. Germline CDR1 reads LGHNA; CDR2 reads YNFKEQ. This chain's CDR3 is CASSQEERLEQYF. In DNA form, the CDR3 reads TGTGCCAGCAGCCAAGAAGAGAGGTTGGAGCAGTACTTC.

As for this clonotype: This may be a read error, as it is one base from a much larger clone. The chain has TRBV7-9 and TRBJ1-5, with D perhaps matching TRBD1 (5 bases). The V gene's germline CDR1 is SEHNR and CDR2 FQNEAQ (reference sequence). The CDR3 is 15 residues long. The V gene lost 2 bases and the J gene lost 4 bases, with 12 bases spanning the gap. The CDR3 DNA reads TGTGCCAGCAGCTTAAGGCAGGGTCCAAATCAGCCCCAGCATTTT. Its translation is CASSLRQGPNQPQHF.

This clonotype was counted many times. The chain couples TRBV7-8 to TRBJ2-3; 7 bases match TRBD2. The CDR3 has 14 amino acids. V trimming: 4 bases; J trimming: 2 bases; junction bases outside the gene matches: 3. Germline V CDR1 and CDR2: SGHVS, FQNEAQ. CDR3 residues: CASSWSGDTDTQYF. CDR3 nucleotides: TGTGCCAGCAGCTGGAGCGGGGACACAGATACGCAGTATTTT.

In this sample, this clonotype turned up many times. The chain couples TRBV7-9 to TRBJ2-7; 7 positions match TRBD1. V lost 3 bases and J lost 6; bases outside the gene matches: 8. This CDR3 spans 14 amino acids. From germline, CDR1 is SEHNR and CDR2 FQNEAQ (reference sequence). DNA for the CDR3: TGTGCCAGCAGCTTGCCCGGGACAGCTCGCGAGCAGTACTTC. This sequence encodes CASSLPGTAREQYF. Based on the CDR3 plus reference TRBV7-9 and TRBJ2-7, the full variable domain is DTGVSQNPRHKITKRGQNVTFRCDPISEHNRLYWYRQTLGQGPEFLTYFQNEAQLEKSRLLSDRFSAERPKGSFSTLEIQRTEQGDSAMYLCASSLPGTAREQYFGPGTRLTVT.

This clonotype was seen many times. This chain links TRBV7-9 with TRBJ2-3; D unclear. The germline gives CDR1 SEHNR, CDR2 FQNEAQ (reference sequence). V lost 5 bases and J lost 6, with 3 bases in between. This CDR3 contains 10 residues. This chain's CDR3 is CASSLDTQYF. The CDR3 DNA sequence: TGTGCCAGCAGCCTTGATACGCAGTATTTT. The variable domain in full, completed from reference TRBV7-9 and TRBJ2-3, reads DTGVSQNPRHKITKRGQNVTFRCDPISEHNRLYWYRQTLGQGPEFLTYFQNEAQLEKSRLLSDRFSAERPKGSFSTLEIQRTEQGDSAMYLCASSLDTQYFGPGTRLTVL.

This clonotype appeared many times. The DNA for the CDR3 is TGTGCCAGTAGTACTGGCGGGAGCCTGTACGAGCAGTACTTC. It specifies CASSTGGSLYEQYF. The V and J genes are TRBV19 and TRBJ2-7; TRBD2 matches at 7 bases. This CDR3 has 14 amino acids. Germline values: CDR1 LNHDA, CDR2 SQIVND (reference sequence). V lost 4 bases, J lost 4 bases, and 7 bases stayed unmatched.

This clonotype was seen only a few times. A read error may explain this, as a much larger clone is one base away. This rearrangement joins TRBV7-2 to TRBJ2-4; D gene ambiguous. This CDR3 comprises 19 residues. Trimming pared 5 bases from V and 1 base from J, leaving 24 bases between. Germline values: CDR1 SGHTA, CDR2 FQGNSA. CDR3 sequence: CASSPWAGSLNVAKNIQYF. DNA of the CDR3: TGTGCCAGCAGCCCGTGGGCAGGTTCCCTGAACGTGGCCAAAAACATTCAGTACTTC.

A note on this clonotype: With a much larger clone just one base away, this may be a read error. J is TRBJ1-1 and V is TRBV12-3 or TRBV12-4; D not certain. The CDR3 sequence is 12 residues long. CDR3 region: CASSPTDTEALF. The CDR3 DNA is TGTGCCAGCAGTCCGACTGATACTGAAGCTCTCTTT.

A few counts support this clonotype. This chain connects TRBV4-3 to TRBJ1-1, with TRBD1 matching 8 bases. J gave up 7 bases and V 0 bases, and 7 bases lay outside the gene matches. The CDR3 has 15 amino acids. CDR1 is LGHNA, CDR2 YSLEER, per germline. CDR3 sequence: CASSQDVGTGDEAFF. The CDR3 DNA reads as TGCGCCAGCAGCCAAGATGTAGGGACAGGCGATGAAGCTTTCTTT.

Concerning this clonotype itself: This clone may be a read error of a much larger clone one base away. This chain joins TRBV27 and TRBJ2-3; tentative D call: TRBD2 (6 bases). Per the germline V gene, CDR1 is MNHEY and CDR2 is SMNVEV (reference sequence). The CDR3 extends over 16 amino acids. V was pared by 3 bases and J by 0 bases, with 13 bases between. As DNA, the CDR3 is TGTGCCAGCAGTTTCCAGCGGGCTTCTAGCACAGATACGCAGTATTTT. It encodes CASSFQRASSTDTQYF.

In this sample, this clonotype turned up many times. CDR3 amino acids: CASSINLGTLTEAFF. In nucleotides, the CDR3 is TGTGCCAGTAGTATAAATTTGGGGACACTCACTGAAGCTTTCTTT. The chain employs TRBV19 and TRBJ1-1; D possibly corresponds to TRBD1 (6 bases). The germline V and J ends were trimmed by 2 bases and 4 bases, with 14 bases remaining between them. CDR1 and CDR2 from the germline V gene are LNHDA and SQIVND (reference sequence). This CDR3 has 15 amino acids. The variable domain in full, with the rest retrieved from reference TRBV19 and TRBJ1-1, is DGGITQSPKYLFRKEGQNVTLSCEQNLNHDAMYWYRQDPGQGLRLIYYSQIVNDFQKGDIAEGYSVSREKKESFPLTVTSAQKNPTAFYLCASSINLGTLTEAFFGQGTRLTVV.

This clonotype was detected only a few times. The V gene is TRBV9, the J gene TRBJ2-7; 7 bases align to TRBD1. The V gene's germline CDR1 is SGDLS and CDR2 YYNGEE. After removal of 4 bases from V and 2 bases from J, the junction contained 6 bases not matched to a gene. This CDR3 is 14 amino acids long. The CDR3 DNA is TGTGCCAGCAGCTCCGGGGACAGCCCCTACGAGCAGTACTTC. As protein: CASSSGDSPYEQYF.

This clonotype was counted a single time. A clone one base away is much larger, so this may be a read error. The chain has TRBV7-9 and TRBJ2-3; 14 positions match TRBD2. Germline CDR1 SEHNR, CDR2 FQNEAQ (reference sequence). This CDR3 has 19 residues. CDR3 protein: CASSLGLAGGGRVADAQYF. For the CDR3, the DNA is TGTGCCAGCAGCTTAGGACTAGCGGGAGGGGGAAGGGTCGCAGATGCGCAGTATTTT.

This clonotype was picked up a small number of times. In DNA form, the CDR3 reads TGTGCCAGCAAATTCTCGACAGGGAGCAATCAGCCCCAGCATTTT. Its translation: CASKFSTGSNQPQHF. This chain uses TRBV27 with TRBJ1-5; TRBD1 matches 7 bases. The CDR3 sequence is 15 residues long. The V gene's germline CDR1 is MNHEY and CDR2 SMNVEV (reference sequence). J gave up 1 base and V 7 bases, and 7 bases lay outside the gene matches.

Many counts were recorded for this clonotype. This chain joins TRBV7-9 and TRBJ2-1; TRBD2 aligns across 8 bases. Germline V gene sequence: CDR1 SEHNR, CDR2 FQNEAQ (reference sequence). The CDR3 is 17 amino acids. The V and J ends lost 5 bases and 6 bases, in that order; junction bases with no gene match: 15. CDR3 loop: CASSRTSSGGLSNEQFF. For the CDR3, the DNA is TGTGCCAGCAGCAGGACTAGCTCTGGGGGCCTTTCCAATGAGCAGTTCTTC.

J is TRBJ2-5 and V is TRBV5-6; D gene uncertain. V lost 2 bases and J lost 2, with 7 bases in between. There are 13 residues in the CDR3. Germline loops: CDR1 SGHDT, CDR2 YYEEEE. The CDR3 DNA is TGTGCCAGCAGCTTAGAAACTCAAGAGACCCAGTACTTC. It encodes CASSLETQETQYF.